This T cell receptor beta chain was documented in a study of blood T cells in healthy people across ages. V trimming: 8 bases; J trimming: 0 bases; junction bases outside the gene matches: 8. Germline CDR1 and CDR2: SGHAT and FQNNGV. CDR3 length: 17 amino acids. A second PCR of about 7 to 11 cycles used a sample-barcoded 5' primer and a J-beta primer mix. TCRdb reprocessed the 5' RACE reads via MiXCR and lists one record per CDR3 protein. The sample lists over a million distinct CDR3 sequences; roughly 60% were seen once. The TCR comes from a man younger than 35 in good health. The sample comprised blood. This chain uses TRBV11-2 with TRBJ2-6, with 9 bases identical to TRBD1. The CDR3 DNA is TGTGCCAGCGCGACCGGGACAGGGCGCTCTGGGGCCAACGTCCTGACTTTC. This translates into CASATGTGRSGANVLTF.